Below, one TCR beta chain is given with its context. Sequenced by immunoSEQ multiplex PCR; TCRdb stores in-frame clones only, minus some. The sample holds 250,000 to 300,000 clones, 88% seen once. The data derive from a study of blood T cell repertoires in COVID-19. Allocation to cohorts depended on clinical history reported by the participants. Germline V lookup: CDR1 ENHRY, CDR2 SYGVKD. The CDR3 totals 18 residues. V lost 3 bases to trimming and J lost 0 bases, with 15 bases between them. This TCR was recovered from a woman aged 55-70 years in a cohort exposed to, infected with or recovered from COVID-19 (not recorded which). The sequenced material came from PBMCs or T cells enriched from blood (not recorded which). The gene calls are TRBV10-3 and TRBJ2-6; D possibly corresponds to TRBD1 (6 bases). CDR3 sequence: CAISDPRDTHSGANVLTF. The CDR3 DNA sequence: TGTGCCATCAGTGACCCCCGGGACACCCACTCTGGGGCCAACGTCCTGACTTTC.